A single sample is the source of the 21 T cell receptor beta chains below, sequenced in a study of CD8 T cells in Susac syndrome. About 0.45 to 1 ug RNA was reverse transcribed with random hexamers. TCRdb re-derived calls from the immunoSEQ multiplex PCR reads in MiXCR, one entry per CDR3 protein. The repertoire holds hundreds of thousands of distinct CDR3 sequences, with about 93% as singletons. The sequenced sample consisted of CD4+ T cells from PBMCs. The receptors were gathered from a human donor with multiple sclerosis.

The genes are TRBV6-1 and TRBJ1-3; maybe TRBD1 (5 bases). The CDR3 is made up of 15 amino acids. Trimming removed 0 bases from V and 2 bases from J, with 8 bases in between. Germline V gene sequence: CDR1 MNHNS, CDR2 SASEGT. CDR3 in DNA: TGTGCCAGCAGTGAAGCGTTGGGGCCTGGAAACACCATATATTTT. This encodes CASSEALGPGNTIYF.

This rearrangement joins TRBV24-1 to TRBJ2-5; D is uncertain. CDR3 length: 16 amino acids. V was cut by 1 base and J by 1 base, with 12 bases left in between. Per the germline V gene, CDR1 is KGHDR and CDR2 is SFDVKD. Here the CDR3 DNA reads TGTGCCACCAGTGATTTAAGGATGGGCAGCCAAGAGACCCAGTACTTC. Its protein is CATSDLRMGSQETQYF.

This chain joins TRBV25-1 and TRBJ2-3; D may be TRBD2 (5 bases). CDR1 is MGHDK, CDR2 SYGVNS, per germline. The CDR3 totals 17 residues. The ends were cut back, 3 bases at V and 0 bases at J, with 16 bases in the middle. The CDR3 bases are TGTGCCAGCAGTGACTCTCCTTGGCGGGTGAGCACAGATACGCAGTATTTT. Translating it yields CASSDSPWRVSTDTQYF.

The chain is built from TRBV29-1 and TRBJ2-6; D is undetermined. Trimming shortened V by 4 bases and J by 0 bases, and 4 bases separated the two germline ends. The CDR3 has 13 residues. Germline-derived CDR1 and CDR2 are SQVTM and ANQGSEA. Here the CDR3 reads CSVVGSGANVLTF. In DNA, the CDR3 is TGCAGCGTTGTCGGCTCTGGGGCCAACGTCCTGACTTTC. Supplemented by reference TRBV29-1 and TRBJ2-6, the full variable domain reads SAVISQKPSRDICQRGTSLTIQCQVDSQVTMMFWYRQQPGQSLTLIATANQGSEATYESGFVIDKFPISRPNLTFSTLTVSNMSPEDSSIYLCSVVGSGANVLTFGAGSRLTVL.

This clonotype was observed once. The rearrangement uses TRBV19 and TRBJ2-3, with TRBD2 as a possible D gene (5 bases). V gave up 7 bases and J gave up 2 bases, with 19 bases separating them. There are 16 residues in the CDR3. Germline V gene lookup returns CDR1 LNHDA and CDR2 SQIVND (reference sequence). CDR3 nucleotide sequence: TGTGCCAGTACCCTTACTGGCGGGTCCTACACAGATACGCAGTATTTT. This gives the protein CASTLTGGSYTDTQYF.

The chain employs TRBV5-1 and TRBJ2-1; 14 bases are a match to TRBD2. The germline CDR1 and CDR2 sequences are SGHRS and YFSETQ. The CDR3 is 17 residues long. V lost 1 base and J lost 6; bases outside the gene matches: 6. CDR3 region: CASSLLTSGRAANEQFF. The DNA for the CDR3 is TGCGCCAGCAGCTTGTTGACTAGCGGGAGGGCCGCCAATGAGCAGTTCTTC. The variable domain in full, completed from reference TRBV5-1 and TRBJ2-1, reads KAGVTQTPRYLIKTRGQQVTLSCSPISGHRSVSWYQQTPGQGLQFLFEYFSETQRNKGNFPGRFSGRQFSNSRSEMNVSTLELGDSALYLCASSLLTSGRAANEQFFGPGTRLTVL.

With respect to this clonotype: One end of the junction does not line up with germline, which may come from a read error. This rearrangement joins TRBV6-2 or TRBV6-3 to TRBJ2-1; 16 nucleotides line up with TRBD2. Germline V gene sequence: CDR1 MNHEY, CDR2 SVGEGT. The CDR3 contains 17 residues. The CDR3 loop reads CAGSYSGLAGGLNEQFF. CDR3 bases: TGTGCCGGCAGTTATTCGGGACTAGCGGGAGGGCTGAATGAGCAGTTCTTC.

This chain uses TRBV20-1 with TRBJ2-7; 7 nucleotides match TRBD1. V shed 5 bases and J 5 bases; nucleotides not matched to a gene: 15. This CDR3 spans 15 amino acids. CDR1 DFQATT and CDR2 SNEGSKA come from the germline V gene (reference sequence). Here the CDR3 reads CSARIGQAAGDEQYF. In DNA form, the CDR3 reads TGCAGTGCTCGCATTGGACAGGCGGCCGGGGACGAGCAGTACTTC.

The chain links TRBV4-1 to TRBJ1-5, with D unclear. The CDR3 runs to 15 residues. Trimming took off 1 base at V and 5 bases at J, with 12 bases between the two ends. CDR1 and CDR2 (germline): MGHRA, YSYEKL. The CDR3 protein is CASSQVVAPYQPQHF. The DNA of the CDR3 is TGCGCCAGCAGCCAAGTGGTAGCACCCTATCAGCCCCAGCATTTT.

This chain connects TRBV7-9 to TRBJ2-3; TRBD1 matches at 7 bases. V shed 6 bases, J shed 1 base, and the junction held 4 bases outside the gene matches. The CDR3 spans 14 residues. Per germline, CDR1 SEHNR and CDR2 FQNEAQ (reference sequence). The CDR3 region is CASRSDRGTDTQYF. CDR3 DNA: TGTGCCAGCAGGTCAGACAGGGGCACAGATACGCAGTATTTT.

J is TRBJ2-7 and V is TRBV5-4; TRBD1 matches at 9 bases. Germline lookup yields CDR1 SGHNT and CDR2 YYREEE (reference sequence). This CDR3 comprises 14 residues. J gave up 6 bases and V 1 base, and 5 bases lay outside the gene matches. CDR3 region: CASSLIQGAGEQYF. For the CDR3, the DNA is TGTGCCAGCAGCTTGATACAGGGGGCGGGCGAGCAGTACTTC.

The chain carries TRBV20-1 and TRBJ2-3; TRBD2 aligns across 10 bases. J lost 0 bases, V lost 3 bases, and 9 bases had no gene match. The germline gives CDR1 DFQATT, CDR2 SNEGSKA (reference sequence). The CDR3 spans 17 residues. The CDR3 bases are TGCAGTGCTAGGAGGGTAGCGGGGGGACCTAGCACAGATACGCAGTATTTT. This encodes CSARRVAGGPSTDTQYF.

The chain uses TRBV7-9 and TRBJ1-2; the D gene is possibly TRBD1 (5 bases). Germline lookup yields CDR1 SEHNR and CDR2 FQNEAQ (reference sequence). The V end was cut by 5 bases, the J end by 6 bases, with 13 bases between. This CDR3 contains 13 residues. CDR3 amino acids: CASSELGVDGYTF. The CDR3 coding sequence is TGTGCCAGCAGCGAATTGGGGGTGGATGGCTACACCTTC.

The chain combines TRBV14 with TRBJ2-1; no firm D call. The CDR3 runs to 14 residues. With 0 bases removed from V and 9 bases from J, the gap between germline ends came to 12 bases. Germline-derived CDR1 and CDR2 are SGHDN and FVKESK. The CDR3 DNA sequence: TGTGCCAGCAGCCAAGATATTCTGAGAGGTGAGCAGTTCTTC. Its protein is CASSQDILRGEQFF.

The table lists this clonotype with a few counts. The chain employs TRBV5-1 and TRBJ2-6; unclear D gene. Trimming shortened V by 0 bases and J by 0 bases, and 1 base separated the two germline ends. Germline assignment: CDR1 SGHRS and CDR2 YFSETQ. CDR3 length equals 14 residues. The CDR3 DNA is TGCGCCAGCAGCTTGGACTCTGGGGCCAACGTCCTGACTTTC. Translated, it gives CASSLDSGANVLTF.

The chain recombines TRBV5-1 with TRBJ2-1; D is uncertain. V was clipped by 4 bases and J by 7 bases, with 15 bases between them. Germline V gene sequence: CDR1 SGHRS, CDR2 YFSETQ. The CDR3 is made up of 14 amino acids. CDR3 DNA: TGCGCCAGCAGCCTGCGGACGGTTGGGAATGAGCAGTTCTTC. It specifies CASSLRTVGNEQFF. Drawing the rest from reference TRBV5-1 and TRBJ2-1, the complete variable domain is KAGVTQTPRYLIKTRGQQVTLSCSPISGHRSVSWYQQTPGQGLQFLFEYFSETQRNKGNFPGRFSGRQFSNSRSEMNVSTLELGDSALYLCASSLRTVGNEQFFGPGTRLTVL.

In DNA, the CDR3 is TGTGCCAGCAGTTACCCGGTCCGCCGCACGGGGGGAAGCTCCTACGAGCAGTACTTC. The encoded protein is CASSYPVRRTGGSSYEQYF. The rearrangement links TRBV6-2 or TRBV6-3 to TRBJ2-7; TRBD2 matches at 7 bases. J lost 0 bases, V lost 2 bases, and 16 bases had no gene match. Per germline, CDR1 MNHEY and CDR2 SVGEGT. The CDR3 spans 19 residues.

CDR3 amino acids: CASSNQQGPGNQPQHF. As DNA, the CDR3 is TGTGCCAGTAGTAACCAACAGGGCCCGGGCAATCAGCCCCAGCATTTT. The V and J genes are TRBV19 and TRBJ1-5, with a weak D call TRBD1 (6 bases). The CDR3 runs 16 residues. CDR1 is LNHDA and CDR2 is SQIVND in the germline V gene (reference sequence). V gave up 4 bases and J gave up 2 bases, with 15 bases separating them.

The CDR3: CASSSGGASTDTQYF. The CDR3 region has the DNA TGCGCCAGCAGCTCGGGAGGAGCTAGCACAGATACGCAGTATTTT. The chain employs TRBV5-1 and TRBJ2-3; TRBD2 aligns across 7 bases. The CDR3 runs to 15 residues. V lost 3 bases to trimming and J lost 0 bases; unmatched junction nucleotides: 4. In germline, CDR1 is SGHRS, CDR2 YFSETQ.

V gene TRBV18 combines with J gene TRBJ2-1; 8 nucleotides align to TRBD2. J was trimmed by 8 bases and V by 0 bases; bases with no gene match: 6. Germline V gene sequence: CDR1 KGHSH, CDR2 LQKENI. This CDR3 is 15 amino acids long. Here the CDR3 DNA reads TGTGCCAGCTCACCACCTTCCAGCGGGGGCTATGAGCAGTTCTTC. This sequence encodes CASSPPSSGGYEQFF.

The genes are TRBV20-1 and TRBJ2-1, with D maybe TRBD2 (5 bases). This CDR3 is 14 amino acids long. CDR1 is DFQATT and CDR2 is SNEGSKA in the germline V gene (reference sequence). Deletions cut 3 bases from V and 4 bases from J, with 13 bases between. For the CDR3, the DNA is TGCAGTGCTAGCTCTAGCAATCCTTACAATGAGCAGTTCTTC. It is translated as CSASSSNPYNEQFF.